The source of this TCR beta chain is a study of cytomegalovirus exposure and HLA in healthy donors. Study summary: An early release of data contained roughly 86 million unique TCRs, which came from HLA-typed donors. Study conclusions and caveats: Earlier analysis looked at TCR beta V segments, and most were productive about 90% or about 30% of the time. Donors were assumed by presence/absence analyses to have roughly uniform sequencing depth.

Comment on this clone: Its specificity is not known.

Each donor was healthy, and each was a bone marrow donor. CDR3 length: 15 amino acids. Germline CDR1 reads SGHNT; CDR2 reads YYREEE (reference sequence). Trimming took off 4 bases at V and 5 bases at J, with 17 bases between the two ends. 60 Vbeta and 13 Jbeta primers were used in PCR. TCRdb's copy holds only in-frame clones and misses some; the assay was immunoSEQ multiplex PCR. The profile shows about 88,000 clones, 55% to 85% of them singletons. The sample comprised PBMCs. The rearrangement uses TRBV5-4 and TRBJ2-3; D unresolved. The receptor was derived from a woman aged 18-35 years in good health and CMV-seropositive. CDR3 nucleotides: TGTGCCAGCAGCCGCGAACCCCGGTTCGTAGATACGCAGTATTTT. Its translation is CASSREPRFVDTQYF. Based on the CDR3 plus reference TRBV5-4 and TRBJ2-3, the full variable domain is ETGVTQSPTHLIKTRGQQVTLRCSSQSGHNTVSWYQQALGQGPQFIFQYYREEENGRGNFPPRFSGLQFPNYSSELNVNALELDDSALYLCASSREPRFVDTQYFGPGTRLTVL.